This TCR beta chain is from a study of OX40 agonist ivuxolimab in advanced cancers. The overall study: An anti-OX40 (CD134) antibody with agonistic activity, ivuxolimab, was administered to patients.

TCRdb's copy holds only in-frame clones and misses some; the assay was immunoSEQ multiplex PCR. The sample yields 110,000 or so clones, around 90% seen once. The length of the CDR3 is 19 residues. J was trimmed by 1 base and V by 0 bases; bases with no gene match: 8. Germline CDR1 is SGDLS and CDR2 is YYNGEE. The genes are TRBV9 and TRBJ2-6; 9 bases fit TRBD1. Sequenced material: CD4+ or CD8+ T cells sorted from blood, taken in a trial of the OX40 agonist ivuxolimab. The sequence derives from an adult with an advanced solid tumor such as melanoma, head and neck, liver or kidney cancer. The CDR3 region is CASSVAPGQGRSGANVLTF. The DNA of the CDR3 is TGTGCCAGCAGCGTAGCCCCTGGACAGGGGAGATCTGGGGCCAACGTCCTGACTTTC.